These 3 T cell receptor beta chains were all obtained from the same sample, sequenced in a study of blood T cell repertoires in COVID-19 (dated by TCRdb to 2020 to 2022). Library preparation was by the immunoSEQ multiplex PCR assay. The immuneACCESS repertoire file appears here via TCRdb, limited to in-frame rearrangements. These files lack a portion of the clones; in checked studies, under half of the deficit traces to unresolved V genes, and the cause of the others is not known. In all, the sample holds about 80,000 clones, and around four fifths of those were seen once. The leading ten clones occupy roughly 18% of the sample. The material sequenced was peripheral blood. The receptor source for this set is a man of 80 years or more with active or convalescent COVID-19.

This chain connects TRBV24-1 to TRBJ2-3; 9 bases match TRBD1. V shed 4 bases, J shed 3 bases, and the junction held 7 bases outside the gene matches. Looked up from germline, CDR1 is KGHDR and CDR2 is SFDVKD. The CDR3 is 16 residues long. In DNA form, the CDR3 reads TGTGCCACCAGTGAGGGACCGGGACAGGGTACAGATACGCAGTATTTT. This translates into CATSEGPGQGTDTQYF.

The J gene is TRBJ1-2, the V gene TRBV27; TRBD1 aligns across 8 bases. From germline, CDR1 is MNHEY and CDR2 SMNVEV (reference sequence). The CDR3 length is 14 residues. The trim removed 0 bases at V and 6 bases at J, leaving 3 bases unmatched. The CDR3 nucleotides read TGTGCCAGCAGTTTATCAGGACAGGGACATGGCTACACCTTC. Translated, it gives CASSLSGQGHGYTF.

The chain joins TRBV25-1 to TRBJ1-2, with 8 nucleotides matching TRBD1. CDR1 is MGHDK, CDR2 SYGVNS, per germline. This CDR3 is 14 amino acids long. The trim removed 3 bases at V and 7 bases at J, leaving 7 bases unmatched. The CDR3 DNA sequence: TGTGCCAGCAGTGACTTACAGGGGGTGGTTGGCTACACCTTC. Encoded protein: CASSDLQGVVGYTF.